The clone carrying this T cell receptor beta chain was counted only a few times. Trimming left V 3 bases short and J 3 bases short, with 14 bases between. CDR3 size: 15 residues. Germline CDR1 GTSNPN, CDR2 SVGIG (reference sequence). Living in about two dozen US areas, the participants were between roughly 18 and 95 years of age. Which cohort a participant joined came from the clinical history participants gave. The data stem from a study of blood T cell repertoires in COVID-19. As for the study in general: COVID-19 samples from acute and convalescent phases originated in the United States, Italy and Spain. T cells, B-cell-depleted T cells, or PBMCs provided the cDNA or gDNA that served as material.

Generated by immunoSEQ multiplex PCR, the TCRdb table keeps only in-frame clones and is missing some. Of about 270,000 clones in the sample, approximately 90% were seen once. The source is a woman aged 25 to 39 with acute COVID-19. The chain employs TRBV30 and TRBJ2-2, with a tentative D call TRBD2 (5 bases). The sample consisted of PBMCs or T cells enriched from blood (not recorded which). The CDR3 DNA is TGTGCCTGGAGCCCCTGGACTGACTACACCGGGGAGCTGTTTTTT. Protein sequence: CAWSPWTDYTGELFF.